This note documents a single T cell receptor beta chain sequence. These data are taken from a study of blood T cell repertoires in COVID-19. CDR3 size: 16 residues. V trimming: 3 bases; J trimming: 2 bases; junction bases outside the gene matches: 7. From germline, CDR1 is SGHRS and CDR2 YFSETQ. Assay used: immunoSEQ multiplex PCR; TCRdb lists only in-frame clones, some missing. The sample yields about 280,000 clones, 88% seen once. The chain has TRBV5-1 and TRBJ2-5; the match to TRBD1 covers 10 bases. This clonotype was obtained from a man in his late teens or twenties with active or convalescent COVID-19. The sample consisted of peripheral blood. CDR3: CASSWGTGADQETQYF. The CDR3 nucleotides read TGCGCCAGCAGCTGGGGGACAGGGGCTGATCAAGAGACCCAGTACTTC.